This is a list of T cell receptor beta chains from one sample in a study of cytomegalovirus exposure and HLA in healthy donors. Assay used: immunoSEQ multiplex PCR; TCRdb lists only in-frame clones, some missing. Of nearly 110,000 clones listed, over 70% are singletons. The sample comprised PBMCs. The source is a boy aged 5-17 years in good health and CMV-seronegative. Each CDR3 is given with its conserved first and last residue. The D gene is left open where the match is weak. Clone size is shown for a subset of rows, as once, few, many or a class of expanded clone.

v_gene,d_gene,abundance,j_gene,len,CDR3aa,CDR3nt
TRBV28,TRBD1,few,TRBJ1-2,15,CASRGGTGGGYGYTF,TGTGCCAGCAGGGGGGGGACAGGGGGAGGCTATGGCTACACCTTC
TRBV18,.,.,TRBJ1-4,16,CASSPIGGSVGEKLFF,TGTGCCAGCTCACCAATTGGGGGGAGTGTCGGTGAAAAACTGTTTTTT
TRBV11-3,TRBD2,.,TRBJ2-1,15,CASSLGTSGMDEQFF,TGTGCCAGCAGCTTGGGGACTAGCGGGATGGATGAGCAGTTCTTC
TRBV30,.,.,TRBJ1-1,13,CARADSPNTEAFF,TGTGCCAGAGCCGACAGTCCCAACACTGAAGCTTTCTTT
TRBV2,TRBD1,.,TRBJ1-1,14,CASRETGGNTEAFF,TGTGCCAGCAGGGAGACAGGGGGGAACACTGAAGCTTTCTTT
TRBV30,.,once,TRBJ1-1,14,CAWSTLRSGTEAFF,TGTGCCTGGAGTACCCTCCGGAGCGGCACTGAAGCTTTCTTT
TRBV9,.,.,TRBJ1-5,15,CASSPGVRDDQPQHF,TGTGCCAGCAGCCCAGGGGTCAGGGACGATCAGCCCCAGCATTTT
TRBV13,TRBD2,.,TRBJ2-1,15,CASSLQGLANYEQFF,TGTGCCAGCAGCTTACAAGGACTAGCAAACTATGAGCAGTTCTTC
TRBV28,TRBD2,once,TRBJ2-3,16,CASSPLGRGGTDTQYF,TGTGCCAGCAGTCCCCTAGGCCGGGGGGGCACAGATACGCAGTATTTT
TRBV28,.,few,TRBJ1-5,16,CASSPSGFYNKQPQHF,TGTGCCAGCAGCCCTTCAGGGTTTTACAATAAGCAGCCCCAGCATTTT
TRBV18,.,.,TRBJ2-7,15,CASSPLAAEPYEQYF,TGTGCCAGCTCACCCTTAGCAGCCGAACCCTACGAGCAGTACTTC
TRBV6-5,TRBD1,.,TRBJ1-5,15,CASRPGTGSNQPQHF,TGTGCCAGCAGGCCGGGGACAGGAAGCAATCAGCCCCAGCATTTT
TRBV5-6,.,.,TRBJ1-2,13,CASSSVISHGYTF,TGTGCCAGCAGCTCCGTGATTAGCCATGGCTACACCTTC
TRBV5-1,.,once,TRBJ1-5,15,CASSSTGNSNQPQHF,TGCGCCAGCAGCTCAACAGGGAATAGCAATCAGCCCCAGCATTTT
TRBV5-6,.,.,TRBJ2-1,17,CASSLHRSLLRYNEQFF,TGTGCCAGCAGCCTACACAGATCCCTCCTGAGATACAATGAGCAGTTCTTC
TRBV10-1,.,.,TRBJ1-2,13,CASSVTANYGYTF,TGCGCCAGCAGCGTGACAGCAAACTATGGCTACACCTTC
TRBV28,.,few,TRBJ2-5,14,CASSGRLIKETQYF,TGTGCCAGCAGTGGGAGGCTAATAAAAGAGACCCAGTACTTC
TRBV30,.,.,TRBJ1-2,13,CAWISRRGHGYTF,TGTGCCTGGATAAGTAGACGAGGTCATGGCTACACCTTC
TRBV27,.,.,TRBJ2-3,14,CASSLYPGADTQYF,TGTGCCAGCAGTTTATACCCGGGGGCAGATACGCAGTATTTT
TRBV7-3,.,.,TRBJ2-1,16,CASSFRWRGNDNEQFF,TGTGCCAGCAGCTTCCGGTGGAGGGGCAATGACAATGAGCAGTTCTTC
TRBV28,TRBD1,.,TRBJ1-1,16,CASSETQGAGNTEAFF,TGTGCCAGCAGCGAGACTCAGGGGGCTGGAAACACTGAAGCTTTCTTT
TRBV28,.,.,TRBJ1-1,14,CASSQGGVSTEAFF,TGTGCCAGCAGCCAAGGGGGGGTGAGCACTGAAGCTTTCTTT
TRBV7-2,.,.,TRBJ1-2,13,CASSLRGYSGYTF,TGTGCCAGCAGCTTAAGAGGGTACTCTGGTTACACCTTC
TRBV4-3,.,.,TRBJ1-6,17,CASSQAPRGLDNSPLHF,TGCGCCAGCAGCCAAGCGCCTAGGGGGTTAGACAATTCACCCCTCCACTTT
TRBV9,.,.,TRBJ2-2,19,CASSVGAGAASPNTGELFF,TGTGCCAGCAGCGTAGGGGCAGGGGCGGCATCCCCGAACACCGGGGAGCTGTTTTTT
TRBV6-6,.,.,TRBJ2-7,11,CASSYENEQYF,TGTGCCAGCAGTTACGAGAACGAGCAGTACTTC
TRBV9,TRBD1,.,TRBJ1-1,14,CASSATGKNTEAFF,TGTGCCAGCAGCGCGACAGGGAAAAACACTGAAGCTTTCTTT
TRBV30,.,.,TRBJ2-1,14,CAWRVGGPYNEQFF,TGTGCCTGGAGAGTGGGGGGTCCCTACAATGAGCAGTTCTTC
TRBV5-1,.,.,TRBJ2-2,16,CASSLELGYGTGELFF,TGCGCCAGCAGCTTAGAACTCGGGTACGGCACCGGGGAGCTGTTTTTT
TRBV28,TRBD2,.,TRBJ2-5,15,CASSPTSGSWETQYF,TGTGCCAGCAGCCCAACTAGCGGGAGTTGGGAGACCCAGTACTTC
TRBV2,TRBD1,.,TRBJ1-5,14,CASKGAGGAEPQHF,TGTGCCAGCAAAGGGGCAGGGGGCGCAGAGCCCCAGCATTTT
TRBV10-2,.,.,TRBJ2-7,12,CASSNPGGEQYF,TGCGCCAGCAGTAACCCTGGGGGGGAGCAGTACTTC
TRBV5-1,TRBD2,.,TRBJ2-3,19,CASSPGLAGGTHSTDTQYF,TGCGCCAGCAGCCCGGGACTAGCGGGAGGGACCCATAGCACAGATACGCAGTATTTT
TRBV5-8,.,.,TRBJ1-6,15,CASSLSGQYNSPLHF,TGTGCCAGCAGCTTGTCAGGACAATATAATTCACCCCTCCACTTT
TRBV27,.,.,TRBJ2-1,13,CASSSDTHNEQFF,TGTGCCAGCAGTTCAGACACCCACAATGAGCAGTTCTTC
TRBV5-6,TRBD2,.,TRBJ2-7,18,CASSSTGLAGGRSCEQYF,TGTGCCAGCAGCTCGACGGGACTAGCGGGAGGTCGCTCCTGCGAGCAGTACTTC
TRBV5-5,TRBD2,.,TRBJ2-2,17,CASSLFESGGLTGELFF,TGTGCCAGCAGCTTATTTGAGTCGGGGGGGCTCACCGGGGAGCTGTTTTTT
TRBV5-1,.,.,TRBJ1-1,12,CASSRAGTEAFF,TGCGCCAGCAGCCGAGCGGGGACTGAAGCTTTCTTT
TRBV9,.,.,TRBJ2-5,17,CASSGGPGTHPGETQYF,TGTGCCAGCAGCGGAGGGCCTGGGACTCACCCCGGGGAGACCCAGTACTTC
TRBV7-8,.,.,TRBJ1-2,13,CASSSTGLYGYTF,TGTGCCAGCAGCTCAACAGGTCTCTATGGCTACACCTTC